This T cell receptor (beta chain) stems from a study of T cell responses to AZD1222 COVID-19 vaccine. Clones were sequenced by immunoSEQ multiplex PCR, and TCRdb holds only the in-frame ones, with some missing. Of about 150,000 clones in the sample, about nine tenths are singletons; the top ten hold 2.6%. This sequence originates from an adult in good health. This material consisted of peripheral blood, taken on day 0 of AZD1222 vaccination.

As DNA, the CDR3 is TGTGCCAGCAGCTTTGGAGCGTCAGACTATGGCTACACCTTC. Translation: CASSFGASDYGYTF. This rearrangement joins TRBV5-4 to TRBJ1-2; D not resolved. Germline V gene sequence: CDR1 SGHNT, CDR2 YYREEE (reference sequence). V was shortened by 2 bases and J by 3 bases, with 11 bases between the two germline ends. The CDR3 is made up of 14 amino acids. Full variable domain (outside the CDR3, taken from reference TRBV5-4 and TRBJ1-2): ETGVTQSPTHLIKTRGQQVTLRCSSQSGHNTVSWYQQALGQGPQFIFQYYREEENGRGNFPPRFSGLQFPNYSSELNVNALELDDSALYLCASSFGASDYGYTFGSGTRLTVV.